This T cell receptor (beta chain) stems from a study of glioma-infiltrating T cells. Study findings and constraints: Above-expected tissue-blood divergence occurred in all gliomas, most in low-grade ones.

Comments on this clonotype: Its target is not known.

Using RNA template, CDR3s of TCR alpha and beta were amplified with iRepertoire arm-PCR. Using its own MiXCR run on the multiplex PCR reads, TCRdb lists one record per CDR3 protein. Among 150,000 to 200,000 distinct CDR3 sequences listed, roughly two fifths were seen once. The CDR3 covers 13 residues. Germline CDR1 LNHDA, CDR2 SQIVND (reference sequence). Trimming removed 9 bases at V and 2 bases at J, with 14 bases between. The chain carries TRBV19 and TRBJ2-7, with D maybe TRBD1 (5 bases). The sequenced sample consisted of glioma tissue, nonneoplastic brain tissue, or PBMCs (not recorded which). The sequence derives from a human donor with low-grade glioma or glioblastoma, undergoing nonglioma brain surgery, or in good health (not recorded which). The CDR3 DNA reads TGTGCCAGCCCACAGGTAATCCCCTACGAGCAGTACTTC. Translating gives CASPQVIPYEQYF.